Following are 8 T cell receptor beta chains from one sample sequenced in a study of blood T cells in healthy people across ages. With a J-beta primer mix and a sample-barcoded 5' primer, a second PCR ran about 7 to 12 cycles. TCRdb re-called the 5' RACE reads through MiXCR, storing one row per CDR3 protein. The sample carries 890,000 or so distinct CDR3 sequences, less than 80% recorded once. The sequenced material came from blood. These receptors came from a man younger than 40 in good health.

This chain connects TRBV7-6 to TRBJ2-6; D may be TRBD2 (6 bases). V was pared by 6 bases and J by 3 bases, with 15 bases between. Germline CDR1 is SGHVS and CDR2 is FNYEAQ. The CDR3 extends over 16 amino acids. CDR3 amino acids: CASRGGPTFGANVLTF. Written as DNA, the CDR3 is TGTGCCAGCAGGGGGGGACCGACATTTGGGGCCAACGTCCTGACTTTC. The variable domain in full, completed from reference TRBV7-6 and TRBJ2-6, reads GAGVSQSPRYKVTKRGQDVALRCDPISGHVSLYWYRQALGQGPEFLTYFNYEAQQDKSGLPNDRFSAERPEGSISTLTIQRTEQRDSAMYRCASRGGPTFGANVLTFGAGSRLTVL.

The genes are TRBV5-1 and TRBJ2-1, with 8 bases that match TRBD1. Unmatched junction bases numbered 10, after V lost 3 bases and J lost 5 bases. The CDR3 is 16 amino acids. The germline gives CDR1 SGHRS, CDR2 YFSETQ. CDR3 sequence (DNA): TGCGCCAGCAGCTCAGAGGGACAGGCTCCGAACAATGAGCAGTTCTTC. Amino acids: CASSSEGQAPNNEQFF.

The CDR3 DNA reads as TGCAGCGTTGACGAACTAGCGGTATACAATGAGCAGTTCTTC. It is translated as CSVDELAVYNEQFF. The rearrangement links TRBV29-1 to TRBJ2-1; 8 bases map to TRBD2. The germline CDR1 and CDR2 sequences are SQVTM and ANQGSEA. V dropped 3 bases and J dropped 4; count of bases not matched to a gene: 5. The CDR3 runs to 14 residues.

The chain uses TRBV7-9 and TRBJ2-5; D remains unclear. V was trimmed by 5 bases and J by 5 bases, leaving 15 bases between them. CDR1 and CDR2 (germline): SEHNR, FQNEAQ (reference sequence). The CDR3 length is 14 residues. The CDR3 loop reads CASSPDLRPETQYF. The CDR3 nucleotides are TGTGCCAGCAGCCCCGACTTGCGGCCGGAGACCCAGTACTTC.

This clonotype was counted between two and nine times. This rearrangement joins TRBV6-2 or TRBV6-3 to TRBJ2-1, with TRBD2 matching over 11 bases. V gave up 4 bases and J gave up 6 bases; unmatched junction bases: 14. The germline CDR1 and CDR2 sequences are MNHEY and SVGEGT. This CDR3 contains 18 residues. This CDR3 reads CASSLLGGVAGGLNEQFF. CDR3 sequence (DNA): TGTGCCAGCAGTTTACTGGGCGGCGTAGCGGGGGGGCTCAATGAGCAGTTCTTC.

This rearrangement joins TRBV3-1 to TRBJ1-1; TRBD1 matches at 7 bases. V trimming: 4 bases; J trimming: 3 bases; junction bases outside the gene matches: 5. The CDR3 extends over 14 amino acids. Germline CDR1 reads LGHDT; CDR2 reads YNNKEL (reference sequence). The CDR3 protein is CASSRQGMDTEAFF. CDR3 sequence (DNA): TGTGCCAGCAGCCGACAGGGCATGGACACTGAAGCTTTCTTT.

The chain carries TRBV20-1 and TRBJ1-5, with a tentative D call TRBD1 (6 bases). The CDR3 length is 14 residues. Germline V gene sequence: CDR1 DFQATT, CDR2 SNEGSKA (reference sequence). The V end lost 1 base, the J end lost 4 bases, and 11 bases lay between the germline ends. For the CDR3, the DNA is TGCAGTGCTAGAGGTGGGACACCGAATCAGCCCCAGCATTTT. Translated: CSARGGTPNQPQHF.

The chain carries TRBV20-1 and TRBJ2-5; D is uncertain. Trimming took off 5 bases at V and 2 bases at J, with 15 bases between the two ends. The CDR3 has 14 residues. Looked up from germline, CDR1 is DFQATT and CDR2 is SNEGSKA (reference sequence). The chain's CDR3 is CSAFGPSLQETQYF. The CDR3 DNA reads TGCAGTGCTTTCGGACCGTCTCTACAAGAGACCCAGTACTTC.